A single sample gave rise to the 12 T cell receptor beta chains below, sequenced in a study of blood T cell repertoires in COVID-19. The method was immunoSEQ multiplex PCR; TCRdb's version includes in-frame clones alone and lacks a portion of them. The sample lists about 160,000 clones; approximately 84% were seen once. What was sequenced was peripheral blood. Receptors originate from a man in his forties or fifties with acute or convalescent COVID-19.

The V and J genes are TRBV12-3 or TRBV12-4 and TRBJ1-1; no clear D. V was shortened by 2 bases and J by 2 bases, with 3 bases between the two germline ends. This CDR3 comprises 12 residues. The CDR3 protein is CASSLPNTEAFF. For the CDR3, the DNA is TGTGCCAGCAGTTTACCTAACACTGAAGCTTTCTTT.

The J gene is TRBJ1-1, the V gene TRBV27; unclear D gene. The CDR3 totals 14 residues. V lost 1 base and J lost 2, with 8 bases in between. Germline V CDR1 and CDR2: MNHEY, SMNVEV (reference sequence). The CDR3 loop is CASSLLDSNTEAFF. The CDR3 DNA follows: TGTGCCAGCAGTTTATTAGACTCAAACACTGAAGCTTTCTTT.

This clone was seen once. The chain combines TRBV28 with TRBJ1-5; 10 bases align to TRBD1. Germline CDR1 reads MDHEN; CDR2 reads SYDVKM. CDR3 length: 14 amino acids. The DNA for the CDR3 is TGTGGGACAGGGGGAACGGTGAGCAATCAGCCCCAGCATTTT. Translation gives CGTGGTVSNQPQHF. The full variable domain, in which reference TRBV28 and TRBJ1-5 provide the parts outside the CDR3, is DVKVTQSSRYLVKRTGEKVFLECVQDMDHENMFWYRQDPGLGLRLIYFSYDVKMKEKGDIPEGYSVSREKKERFSLILESASTNQTSMYLCGTGGTVSNQPQHFGDGTRLSIL.

The J gene is TRBJ2-4, the V gene TRBV3-1 (or the pseudogene TRBV3-2), with D unclear. The germline V and J ends were trimmed by 0 bases and 6 bases, with 6 bases remaining between them. The CDR3 consists of 13 residues. Germline assignment: CDR1 LGHDT and CDR2 YNNKEL (reference sequence). This CDR3 is CASSQDWANIQYF. The CDR3 DNA reads as TGTGCCAGCAGCCAAGATTGGGCAAACATTCAGTACTTC.

This CDR3 is CASSLGTGGNSNQPQHF. The CDR3 DNA reads TGTGCCAGCAGCTTAGGGACAGGGGGAAATAGCAATCAGCCCCAGCATTTT. The chain has TRBV7-9 and TRBJ1-5, with 10 bases lining up with TRBD1. Trimming at V came to 1 base and at J to 0 bases, leaving 3 bases not matched to a gene. The CDR3 runs 17 residues. Germline values: CDR1 SEHNR, CDR2 FQNEAQ (reference sequence). The full variable domain, completed using reference TRBV7-9 and TRBJ1-5, is DTGVSQNPRHKITKRGQNVTFRCDPISEHNRLYWYRQTLGQGPEFLTYFQNEAQLEKSRLLSDRFSAERPKGSFSTLEIQRTEQGDSAMYLCASSLGTGGNSNQPQHFGDGTRLSIL.

This chain joins TRBV5-1 and TRBJ2-3; 12 nucleotides line up with TRBD2. CDR1 and CDR2 from the germline V gene are SGHRS and YFSETQ. This CDR3 has 20 amino acids. The J segment lost 2 bases and the V segment lost 0 bases, leaving 13 bases of the junction unmatched. CDR3 region: CASSLDPWASGGVDTDTQYF. The CDR3 bases are TGCGCCAGCAGCTTGGATCCATGGGCTAGCGGGGGGGTAGACACAGATACGCAGTATTTT.

The chain links TRBV19 to TRBJ1-1, with TRBD1 matching over 10 bases. Germline V gives CDR1 LNHDA, CDR2 SQIVND (reference sequence). The CDR3 is made up of 19 amino acids. Trimming took 5 bases from V and 0 from J; bases not matched to a gene: 15. The CDR3 loop is CASSSSRPGQGLMNTEAFF. The CDR3 region has the DNA TGTGCCAGTAGTTCCTCTCGGCCGGGACAGGGGCTCATGAACACTGAAGCTTTCTTT.

This clone was picked up a small number of times. The chain recombines TRBV19 with TRBJ1-1; 7 bases align to TRBD1. Trimming took 5 bases from V and 3 from J; bases not matched to a gene: 3. This CDR3 is 13 amino acids long. The germline CDR1 and CDR2 sequences are LNHDA and SQIVND (reference sequence). Written as DNA, the CDR3 is TGTGCCAGTAGTGGACAGGTGGACACTGAAGCTTTCTTT. Translated: CASSGQVDTEAFF.

This clone has only one observation. The CDR3 region has the DNA TGTGCCAGTAGTATTAAGTCGGGGGGAGCTCGCACAGATACGCAGTATTTT. Encoded protein: CASSIKSGGARTDTQYF. The gene calls are TRBV19 and TRBJ2-3; TRBD2 agrees at 7 bases. This CDR3 contains 17 residues. Per germline, CDR1 LNHDA and CDR2 SQIVND (reference sequence). Germline trimming cut 3 bases from V and 1 base from J; bases unmatched to any gene: 10.

The CDR3 region has the DNA TGTGCCAGCAGCACCGGGACACCATACTACGAGCAGTACTTC. It encodes CASSTGTPYYEQYF. The rearrangement links TRBV21-1 to TRBJ2-7; the table assigns TRBD1, which was not confirmed against the DNA. TRBV21-1 is marked as a pseudogene. CDR3 length: 14 residues.

This clone occurred once. This chain links TRBV19 with TRBJ2-2, with TRBD1 matching 10 bases. In germline, CDR1 is LNHDA, CDR2 SQIVND (reference sequence). The CDR3 is made up of 19 amino acids. The V gene end was trimmed by 5 bases and the J gene end by 2 bases; junction bases not matched to a gene: 14. The DNA for the CDR3 is TGTGCCAGTAGTCCCGGACAGGGGGGCATATCAATCAACACCGGGGAGCTGTTTTTT. As protein: CASSPGQGGISINTGELFF.

This sequence joins TRBV6-6 and TRBJ1-1; 8 bases align to TRBD1. The V gene end was trimmed by 5 bases and the J gene end by 5 bases; junction bases not matched to a gene: 13. The CDR3 contains 16 residues. The germline gives CDR1 MNHNY, CDR2 SVGAGI (reference sequence). The CDR3 nucleotides are TGTGCCAGCAGTCCTCGGACGTGGACAGGGAGGACTGAAGCTTTCTTT. Its protein product is CASSPRTWTGRTEAFF.